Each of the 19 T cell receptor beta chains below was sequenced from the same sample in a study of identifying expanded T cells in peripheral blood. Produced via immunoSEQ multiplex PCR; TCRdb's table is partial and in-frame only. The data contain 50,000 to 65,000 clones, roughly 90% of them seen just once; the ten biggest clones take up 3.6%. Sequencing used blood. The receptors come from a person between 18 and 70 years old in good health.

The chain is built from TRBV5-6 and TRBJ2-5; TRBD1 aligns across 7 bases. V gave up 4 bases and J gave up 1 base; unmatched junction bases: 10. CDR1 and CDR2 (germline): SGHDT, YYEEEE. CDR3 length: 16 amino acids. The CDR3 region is CASSLTGVSPQETQYF. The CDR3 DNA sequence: TGTGCCAGCAGCCTCACAGGGGTGAGTCCCCAAGAGACCCAGTACTTC.

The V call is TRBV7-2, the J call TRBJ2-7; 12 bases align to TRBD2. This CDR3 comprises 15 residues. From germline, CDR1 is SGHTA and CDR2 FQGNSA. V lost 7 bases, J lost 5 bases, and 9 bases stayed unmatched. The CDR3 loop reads CASTLRTSGEDEQYF. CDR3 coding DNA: TGTGCCAGCACCCTCCGGACTAGCGGGGAAGACGAGCAGTACTTC.

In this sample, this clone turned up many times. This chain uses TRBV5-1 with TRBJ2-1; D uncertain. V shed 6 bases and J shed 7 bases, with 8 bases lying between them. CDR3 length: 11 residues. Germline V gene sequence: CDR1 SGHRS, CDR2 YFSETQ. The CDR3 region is CASTWSNEQFF. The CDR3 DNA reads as TGCGCCAGCACCTGGAGTAATGAGCAGTTCTTC.

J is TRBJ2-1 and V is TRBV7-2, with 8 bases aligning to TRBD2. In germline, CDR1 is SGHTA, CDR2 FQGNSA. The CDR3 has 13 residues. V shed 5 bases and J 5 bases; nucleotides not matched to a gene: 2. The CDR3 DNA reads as TGTGCCAGCAGCCTGGGACTAGACAATGAGCAGTTCTTC. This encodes CASSLGLDNEQFF.

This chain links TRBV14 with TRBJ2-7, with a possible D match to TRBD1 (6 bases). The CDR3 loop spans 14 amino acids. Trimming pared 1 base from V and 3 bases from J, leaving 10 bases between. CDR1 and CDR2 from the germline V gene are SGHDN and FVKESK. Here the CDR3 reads CASSQGGGSYEQYF. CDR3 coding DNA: TGTGCCAGCAGCCAAGGTGGGGGCAGCTACGAGCAGTACTTC.

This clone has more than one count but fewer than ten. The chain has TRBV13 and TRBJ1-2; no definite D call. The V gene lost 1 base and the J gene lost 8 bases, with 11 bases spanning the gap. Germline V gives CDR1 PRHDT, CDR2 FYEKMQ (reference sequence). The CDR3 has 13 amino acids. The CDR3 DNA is TGTGCCAGCAGCTTAGCGGGTTTTATGGGCTACACCTTC. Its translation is CASSLAGFMGYTF.

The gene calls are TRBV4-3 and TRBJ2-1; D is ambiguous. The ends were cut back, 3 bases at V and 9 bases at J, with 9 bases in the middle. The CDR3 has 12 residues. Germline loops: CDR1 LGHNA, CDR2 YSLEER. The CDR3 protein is CASSQIHGEQFF. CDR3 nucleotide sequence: TGCGCCAGCAGCCAGATTCACGGTGAGCAGTTCTTC.

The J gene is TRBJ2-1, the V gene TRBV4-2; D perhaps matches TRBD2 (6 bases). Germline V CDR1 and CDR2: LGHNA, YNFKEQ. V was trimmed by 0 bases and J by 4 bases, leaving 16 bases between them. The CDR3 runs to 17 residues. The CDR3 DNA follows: TGTGCCAGCAGCCAAGAAGTAGTGGGAGGACTATACAATGAGCAGTTCTTC. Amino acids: CASSQEVVGGLYNEQFF.

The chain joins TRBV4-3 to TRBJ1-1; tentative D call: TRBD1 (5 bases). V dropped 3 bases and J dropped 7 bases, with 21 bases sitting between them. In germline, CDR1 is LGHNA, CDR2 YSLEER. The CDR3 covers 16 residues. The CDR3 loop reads CASSHFLGDLSIEAFF. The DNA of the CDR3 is TGCGCCAGCAGCCACTTCTTGGGGGACCTTTCCATTGAAGCTTTCTTT.

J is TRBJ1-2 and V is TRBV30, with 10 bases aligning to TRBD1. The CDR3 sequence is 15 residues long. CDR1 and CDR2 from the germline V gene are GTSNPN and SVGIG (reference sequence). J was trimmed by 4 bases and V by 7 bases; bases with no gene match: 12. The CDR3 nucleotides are TGTGCCTTGCACCGGGACAGGGGATTTGGCTATGGCTACACCTTC. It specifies CALHRDRGFGYGYTF.

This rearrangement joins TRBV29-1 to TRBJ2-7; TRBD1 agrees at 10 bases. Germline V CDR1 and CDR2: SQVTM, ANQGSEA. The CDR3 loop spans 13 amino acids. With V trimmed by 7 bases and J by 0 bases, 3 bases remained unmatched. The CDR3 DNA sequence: TGCAGCGCATGGACAGGGGGCTCCTACGAGCAGTACTTC. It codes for CSAWTGGSYEQYF.

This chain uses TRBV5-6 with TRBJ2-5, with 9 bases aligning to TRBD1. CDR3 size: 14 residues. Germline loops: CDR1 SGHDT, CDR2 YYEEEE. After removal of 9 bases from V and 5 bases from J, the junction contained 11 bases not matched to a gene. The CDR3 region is CATRRTGGKETQYF. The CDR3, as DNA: TGTGCCACTAGAAGAACAGGGGGCAAGGAGACCCAGTACTTC.

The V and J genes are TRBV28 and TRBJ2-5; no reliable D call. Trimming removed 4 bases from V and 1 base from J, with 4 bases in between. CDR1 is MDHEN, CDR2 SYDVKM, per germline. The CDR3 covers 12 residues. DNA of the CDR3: TGTGCCAGCAGTTATGGCCAAGAGACCCAGTACTTC. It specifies CASSYGQETQYF.

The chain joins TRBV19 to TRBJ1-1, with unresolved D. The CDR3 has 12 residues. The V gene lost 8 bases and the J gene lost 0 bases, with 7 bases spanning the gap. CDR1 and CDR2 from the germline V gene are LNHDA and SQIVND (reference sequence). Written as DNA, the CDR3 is TGTGCCAGTCGGGAAATGAACACTGAAGCTTTCTTT. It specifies CASREMNTEAFF.

The CDR3 DNA sequence: TGTGCCAGCAGCCCCTTCCAGGGCCCTTCCTCTGGAAACACCATATATTTT. It encodes CASSPFQGPSSGNTIYF. The chain is built from TRBV28 and TRBJ1-3; the D gene is possibly TRBD1 (5 bases). The V end lost 6 bases, the J end lost 0 bases, and 18 bases lay between the germline ends. CDR3 length: 17 amino acids. Germline assignment: CDR1 MDHEN and CDR2 SYDVKM.

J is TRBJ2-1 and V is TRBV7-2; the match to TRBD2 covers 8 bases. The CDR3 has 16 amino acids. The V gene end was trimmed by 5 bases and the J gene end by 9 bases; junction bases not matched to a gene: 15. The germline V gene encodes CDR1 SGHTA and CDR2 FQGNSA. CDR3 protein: CASSRRGSGISGEQFF. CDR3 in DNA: TGTGCCAGCAGCCGTAGGGGTAGCGGGATATCTGGTGAGCAGTTCTTC.

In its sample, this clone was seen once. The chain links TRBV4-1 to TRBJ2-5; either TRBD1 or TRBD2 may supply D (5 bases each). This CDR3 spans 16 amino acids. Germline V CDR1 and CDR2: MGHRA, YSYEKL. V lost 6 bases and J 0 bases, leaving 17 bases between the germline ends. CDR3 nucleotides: TGCGCCAGCAGACCCAGAATGACAGCGGACCAAGAGACCCAGTACTTC. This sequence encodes CASRPRMTADQETQYF.

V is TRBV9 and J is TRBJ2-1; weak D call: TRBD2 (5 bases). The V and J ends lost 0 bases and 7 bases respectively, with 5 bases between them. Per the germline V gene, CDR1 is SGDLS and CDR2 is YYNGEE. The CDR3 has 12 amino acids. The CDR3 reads CASSVAGNEQFF. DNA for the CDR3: TGTGCCAGCAGCGTAGCGGGAAATGAGCAGTTCTTC. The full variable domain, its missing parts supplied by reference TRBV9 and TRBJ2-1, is DSGVTQTPKHLITATGQRVTLRCSPRSGDLSVYWYQQSLDQGLQFLIQYYNGEERAKGNILERFSAQQFPDLHSELNLSSLELGDSALYFCASSVAGNEQFFGPGTRLTVL.

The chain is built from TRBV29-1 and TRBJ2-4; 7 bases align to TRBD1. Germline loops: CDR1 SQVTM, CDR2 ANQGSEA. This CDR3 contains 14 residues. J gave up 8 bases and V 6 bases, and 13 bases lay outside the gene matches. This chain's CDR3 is CSVIGTVRNDIQYF. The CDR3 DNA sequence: TGCAGCGTAATAGGGACAGTGAGAAATGACATTCAGTACTTC.